This TCR beta chain was captured in a study of regulatory T cells in long-lasting Graves disease. Background on the study: Graves' patients who were just diagnosed had used antithyroid drugs for under 3 months.

The time point denotes: newly diagnosed GD, antithyroid drugs for less than 3 months. PBMCs provided the RNA from which the TCR library was made. The CDR3 has 14 amino acids. Germline V lookup: CDR1 MNHEY, CDR2 SVGEGT. Trimming removed 5 bases from V and 4 bases from J, with 14 bases in between. Arm-PCR with iRepertoire HTBI primers amplified the CDR3 regions for these TCR beta libraries. TCRdb analysed the multiplex PCR reads with MiXCR anew, one entry per CDR3 protein. Of some 560,000 distinct CDR3 sequences listed, about 16% are singletons. This same sample was also part of a study on T cells in Graves' hyperthyroidism and ophthalmopathy. That work adds: HTBI primers drove first-round RT-PCR of the TCR CDR3.

The rearrangement uses TRBV6-2 or TRBV6-3 and TRBJ1-2, with D perhaps TRBD1 (5 bases). The starting material was peripheral blood mononuclear cells (PBMCs), obtained at new diagnosis, from a patient treated with antithyroid drugs. This receptor was taken from a middle-aged woman with Graves disease. The DNA of the CDR3 is TGTGCCAGCAGTCCGTCGGACACCTTCTATGGCTACACCTTC. It specifies CASSPSDTFYGYTF.